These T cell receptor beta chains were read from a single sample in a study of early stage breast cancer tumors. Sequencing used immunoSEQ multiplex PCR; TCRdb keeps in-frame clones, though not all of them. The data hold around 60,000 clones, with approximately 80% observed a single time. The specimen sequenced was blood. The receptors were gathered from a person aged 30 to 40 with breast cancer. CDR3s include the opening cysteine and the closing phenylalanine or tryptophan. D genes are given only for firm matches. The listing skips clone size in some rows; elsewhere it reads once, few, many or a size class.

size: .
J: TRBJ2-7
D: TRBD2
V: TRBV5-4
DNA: TGTGCCAGCAGCCCAGCGGGAGACGCCTACGAGCAGTACTTC
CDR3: CASSPAGDAYEQYF

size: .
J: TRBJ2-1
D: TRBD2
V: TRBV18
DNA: TGTGCCAGCTCACCGGGACTAGCGGGAGCGCTTGGGCAGTTCTTC
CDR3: CASSPGLAGALGQFF

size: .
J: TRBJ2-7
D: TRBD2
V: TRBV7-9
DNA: TGTGCCAGCAGCTCGATGACTAGCGGGATCTACGAGCAGTACTTC
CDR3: CASSSMTSGIYEQYF

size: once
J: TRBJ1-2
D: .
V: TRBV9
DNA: TGTGCCAGCAGCGAAAATAGCGTGGCCGCTAACTATGGCTACACCTTC
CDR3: CASSENSVAANYGYTF

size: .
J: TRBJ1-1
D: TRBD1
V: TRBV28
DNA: TGTGCCAGCAGTCTGGGACAGTTGAACACTGAAGCTTTCTTT
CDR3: CASSLGQLNTEAFF

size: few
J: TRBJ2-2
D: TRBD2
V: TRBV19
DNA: TGTGCCACCTTTAGCGGGAGGACGAACACCGGGGAGCTGTTTTTT
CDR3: CATFSGRTNTGELFF

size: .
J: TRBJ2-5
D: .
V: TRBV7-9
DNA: TGTGCCAGCAGCTTATCCGTTCTCCAAGAGACCCAGTACTTC
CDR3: CASSLSVLQETQYF

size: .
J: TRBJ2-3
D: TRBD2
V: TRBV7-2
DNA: TGTGCCAGCAGCACTGGACTAGCGTCGGGCACAGATACGCAGTATTTT
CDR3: CASSTGLASGTDTQYF

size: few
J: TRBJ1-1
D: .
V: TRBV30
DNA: TGTGCCTGGAGTGTACCCGACAGAATGAACACTGAAGCTTTCTTT
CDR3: CAWSVPDRMNTEAFF

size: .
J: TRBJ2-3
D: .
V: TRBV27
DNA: TGTGCCAGCAGTCATCGGGACAGCACAGATACGCAGTATTTT
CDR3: CASSHRDSTDTQYF

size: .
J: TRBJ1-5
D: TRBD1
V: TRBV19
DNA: TGTGCCAGTAGTCCCCGACAGGGACGGCCTCAGCCCCAGCATTTT
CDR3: CASSPRQGRPQPQHF

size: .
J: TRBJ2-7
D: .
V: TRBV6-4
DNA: TGTGCCAGCAGCGCGACGGGGGAGATCGGAGAGCAGTACTTC
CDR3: CASSATGEIGEQYF

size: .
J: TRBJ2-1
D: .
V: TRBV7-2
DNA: TGTGCCAGCAGCTTAGGGGGCGGTGAGCAGTTCTTC
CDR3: CASSLGGGEQFF

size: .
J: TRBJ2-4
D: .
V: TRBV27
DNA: TGTGCCAGCAGTCGGAGAGGGGGGAACATTCAGTACTTC
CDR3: CASSRRGGNIQYF

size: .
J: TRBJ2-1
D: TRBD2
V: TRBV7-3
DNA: TGTGCCAGCAGCCCGCGGACTAGCGGGTACAATGAGCAGTTCTTC
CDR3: CASSPRTSGYNEQFF

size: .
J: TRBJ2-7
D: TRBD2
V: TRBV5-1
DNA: TGCGCCAGCAGCTTGGTACTAGCGGGAGGGGGCGAGCAGTACTTC
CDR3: CASSLVLAGGGEQYF

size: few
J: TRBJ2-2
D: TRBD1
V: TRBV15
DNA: TGTGCCACCAGCAGAGACGGGACAGGGAGCACCGGGGAGCTGTTTTTT
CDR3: CATSRDGTGSTGELFF

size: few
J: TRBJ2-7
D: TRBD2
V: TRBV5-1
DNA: TGCGCCAGTCAACGTAGCGGGAGGGTAACGAACGAGCAGTACTTC
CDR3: CASQRSGRVTNEQYF

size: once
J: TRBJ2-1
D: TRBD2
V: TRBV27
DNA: TGTGCCAGCAGGGGACTAGCGGGAGTAGGTGAGCAGTTCTTC
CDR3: CASRGLAGVGEQFF

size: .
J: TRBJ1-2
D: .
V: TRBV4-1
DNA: TGCGCCAGCAGCCGGCAGTCCGTGGATGGCTACACCTTC
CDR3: CASSRQSVDGYTF

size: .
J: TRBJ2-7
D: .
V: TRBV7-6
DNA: TGTGCCAGCAGCCCTCAGGTCTCCGAGCAGTACTTC
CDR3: CASSPQVSEQYF

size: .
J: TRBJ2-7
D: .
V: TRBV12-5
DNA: TGTGCTAGTGGTTTGGTAAAAAATTCGTTGGACAGCTACGAGCAGTACTTC
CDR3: CASGLVKNSLDSYEQYF

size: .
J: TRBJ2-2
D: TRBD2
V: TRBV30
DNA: TGTGCCTGGAGTAGATCTAGCGGGAGTGTCACCGGGGAGCTGTTTTTT
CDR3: CAWSRSSGSVTGELFF

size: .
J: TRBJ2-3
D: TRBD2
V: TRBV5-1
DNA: TGCGCCAGCAGCTTATCGGGAGGAGAATTGAAGACGCAGTATTTT
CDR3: CASSLSGGELKTQYF

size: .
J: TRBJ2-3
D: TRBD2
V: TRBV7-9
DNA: TGTGCCAGCAGCCCCTCGGATAGCGGGAGAGGGGCAGATACGCAGTATTTT
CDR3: CASSPSDSGRGADTQYF

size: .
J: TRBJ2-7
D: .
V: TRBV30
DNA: TGTGCCTGGAGACGGACCGGTTCCTACGAGCAGTACTTC
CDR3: CAWRRTGSYEQYF

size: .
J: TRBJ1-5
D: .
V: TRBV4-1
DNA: TGCGCCAGCAGCCAGAACCGGGACACCTATAATCAGCCCCAGCATTTT
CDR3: CASSQNRDTYNQPQHF

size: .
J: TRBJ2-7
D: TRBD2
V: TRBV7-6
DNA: TGTGCCAGCAGAGCGGGAGATGGTCTCGAGCAGTACTTC
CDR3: CASRAGDGLEQYF